This entry concerns a single T cell receptor (beta chain). The record originates from a study of blood T cell repertoires in COVID-19. Overall study context: COVID-19 samples, acute and convalescent, were from the United States, Italy and Spain. PBMCs, B-cell-depleted T cells, or T cells were the source of the cDNA or gDNA that made up the material.

Profiling relied on immunoSEQ multiplex PCR, and the TCRdb table lists in-frame clones only, not all of them. This sample carries some 100,000 clones, roughly 70% of them seen once, and the ten largest clones take less than 5%. Trimming took 5 bases from V and 10 from J, leaving 20 bases between them. CDR3 length: 14 residues. Germline V gene lookup returns CDR1 SGHTA and CDR2 FQGNSA. The TCR sequence derives from an older man with COVID-19, enrolled during active disease. J is TRBJ2-5 and V is TRBV7-2; a weak D match, TRBD1 (5 bases). The material sequenced was peripheral blood. CDR3: CASSPGSILLGQYF. Written as DNA, the CDR3 is TGTGCCAGCAGCCCAGGGTCGATCTTGCTGGGCCAGTACTTC.